The 21 T cell receptor beta chains given below trace back to one sample, sequenced in a study of T cells in Graves' hyperthyroidism and ophthalmopathy. From RNA transcripts, TCR beta CDR3 regions were amplified. TCR CDR3 regions were first amplified by RT-PCR with HTBI primers. MiXCR was run by TCRdb on the multiplex PCR reads, yielding one entry per CDR3 protein. Here the sample spans about 640,000 distinct CDR3 sequences, 45% being singletons. Source material: peripheral blood or thyroid tissue (not recorded which). Every receptor here comes from an adult man with Graves' disease, either hyperthyroidism or ophthalmopathy (not recorded which).

The V and J genes are TRBV7-9 and TRBJ1-4; TRBD1 aligns across 8 bases. V was pared by 1 base and J by 6 bases, with 7 bases of the junction left unmatched. Germline CDR1 is SEHNR and CDR2 is FQNEAQ (reference sequence). The CDR3 has 16 residues. The CDR3 bases are TGTGCCAGCAGCTTAGGAGGACAGGGCTGGGATGAAAAACTGTTTTTT. It codes for CASSLGGQGWDEKLFF.

This chain joins TRBV7-9 and TRBJ1-1; D might be TRBD1 (5 bases). The CDR3 contains 12 residues. Germline V gene data show CDR1 as SEHNR and CDR2 as FQNEAQ (reference sequence). V was pared by 3 bases and J by 11 bases, with 13 bases between. CDR3 DNA: TGTGCCAGCAGCTTGGATCCAGGGCAGGCTTTCTTT. Translated, it gives CASSLDPGQAFF.

A remark on this clonotype: A much larger clone differs by one base, so this may be a read error. The chain employs TRBV2 and TRBJ1-6; the D gene is possibly TRBD1 (6 bases). The CDR3 spans 13 residues. Trimming left V 4 bases short and J 9 bases short, with 10 bases between. CDR1 and CDR2 from the germline V gene are SNHLY and FYNNEI. The CDR3 spells CASSVQGSSPLHF. The CDR3 nucleotides read TGTGCCAGCAGTGTACAGGGTAGTTCACCCCTCCACTTT.

In its sample, this clonotype was seen many times. This chain joins TRBV9 and TRBJ1-3; TRBD1 aligns across 7 bases. Germline lookup yields CDR1 SGDLS and CDR2 YYNGEE. The CDR3 is 13 residues long. Trimming took 3 bases from V and 7 from J; bases not matched to a gene: 4. The CDR3 DNA is TGTGCCAGCAGCGGCTCGACAGGGAACACCATATATTTT. It yields the protein CASSGSTGNTIYF.

This clonotype came up a few times. The rearrangement uses TRBV7-9 and TRBJ1-5; TRBD1 aligns across 8 bases. The CDR3 is 16 residues long. Germline CDR1 is SEHNR and CDR2 is FQNEAQ (reference sequence). V gave up 3 bases and J gave up 0 bases; unmatched junction bases: 4. Here the CDR3 DNA reads TGTGCCAGCAGCTTGGTTGGGACAGGTAGCAATCAGCCCCAGCATTTT. It encodes CASSLVGTGSNQPQHF. Drawing the rest from reference TRBV7-9 and TRBJ1-5, the complete variable domain is DTGVSQNPRHKITKRGQNVTFRCDPISEHNRLYWYRQTLGQGPEFLTYFQNEAQLEKSRLLSDRFSAERPKGSFSTLEIQRTEQGDSAMYLCASSLVGTGSNQPQHFGDGTRLSIL.

The chain employs TRBV12-3 or TRBV12-4 and TRBJ2-2; D unclear. V was shortened by 5 bases and J by 4 bases, with 11 bases between the two germline ends. The CDR3 totals 14 residues. The CDR3 DNA is TGTGCCAGCAGTCCCCCCCCCGCCACCGGGGAGCTGTTTTTT. Its protein product is CASSPPPATGELFF.

The rearrangement links TRBV11-2 to TRBJ2-7; 8 bases align to TRBD1. The CDR3 spans 16 residues. Trimming cost V 5 bases and J 5 bases; bases outside gene matches: 14. Looked up from germline, CDR1 is SGHAT and CDR2 is FQNNGV. The CDR3 DNA reads as TGTGCCAGCAGCCGGCTCTCTACAGGGGGTAGCGACGAGCAGTACTTC. Its translation is CASSRLSTGGSDEQYF.

In its sample, this clonotype was seen a few times. The V call is TRBV20-1, the J call TRBJ1-6; D perhaps matches TRBD1 (5 bases). V lost 2 bases and J 7 bases, leaving 15 bases between the germline ends. The CDR3 totals 15 residues. Germline values: CDR1 DFQATT, CDR2 SNEGSKA (reference sequence). The CDR3 loop reads CSARIGGYSNSPLHF. The CDR3 nucleotides are TGCAGTGCTAGAATCGGGGGTTACAGCAATTCACCCCTCCACTTT.

V gene TRBV29-1 combines with J gene TRBJ1-1; D not certain. Germline V gives CDR1 SQVTM, CDR2 ANQGSEA. The CDR3 sequence is 12 residues long. Trimming took off 3 bases at V and 1 base at J, with 6 bases between the two ends. The CDR3 region has the DNA TGCAGCGTTGATATGGGGAACACTGAAGCTTTCTTT. Its translation is CSVDMGNTEAFF.

V usage is TRBV7-3 and J usage is TRBJ2-2; the D is unclear. This CDR3 has 12 amino acids. CDR1 and CDR2 from the germline V gene are SGHTA and FQGTGA. Trimming left V 8 bases short and J 5 bases short, with 9 bases between. The CDR3 loop reads CASLRPTGELFF. CDR3 nucleotide sequence: TGTGCCAGCCTTAGACCTACCGGGGAGCTGTTTTTT.

Remarks on this clonotype: A single base separates this from a much larger clone, so it may be a read error. J is TRBJ1-6 and V is TRBV20-1; 9 nucleotides align to TRBD1. The CDR3 runs to 14 residues. Germline CDR1 reads DFQATT; CDR2 reads SNEGSKA (reference sequence). The V gene end was trimmed by 6 bases and the J gene end by 5 bases; junction bases not matched to a gene: 5. The CDR3 DNA is TGCAGTGCAGCTGGGACAGGGCATAATTCACCCCTCCACTTT. Its protein is CSAAGTGHNSPLHF.

This clonotype came up a few times. J is TRBJ1-5 and V is TRBV7-9; the D is unclear. CDR1 SEHNR and CDR2 FQNEAQ come from the germline V gene (reference sequence). This CDR3 spans 16 amino acids. V was cut by 6 bases and J by 2 bases, with 17 bases left in between. Written as DNA, the CDR3 is TGTGCCAGCAGACAAGGGCAAGCTTTCGGCAATCAGCCCCAGCATTTT. Its protein is CASRQGQAFGNQPQHF.

J is TRBJ1-4 and V is TRBV29-1, with 10 bases aligning to TRBD1. The J segment lost 7 bases and the V segment lost 5 bases, leaving 1 base of the junction unmatched. CDR1 and CDR2 from the germline V gene are SQVTM and ANQGSEA. This CDR3 is built from 12 residues. The CDR3 is CSVRTGGEKLFF. The CDR3 nucleotides read TGCAGCGTTAGGACAGGGGGTGAAAAACTGTTTTTT. The full variable domain, with the rest looked up from reference TRBV29-1 and TRBJ1-4, is SAVISQKPSRDICQRGTSLTIQCQVDSQVTMMFWYRQQPGQSLTLIATANQGSEATYESGFVIDKFPISRPNLTFSTLTVSNMSPEDSSIYLCSVRTGGEKLFFGSGTQLSVL.

The chain is built from TRBV20-1 and TRBJ2-5; D not certain. Trimming cost V 3 bases and J 2 bases, with 10 bases left between them. CDR1 and CDR2 (germline): DFQATT, SNEGSKA (reference sequence). The CDR3 is made up of 13 amino acids. The CDR3 protein is CSARLEKQETQYF. For the CDR3, the DNA is TGCAGTGCTAGGCTAGAGAAACAAGAGACCCAGTACTTC.

Concerning this clonotype: Just one base apart from a much larger clone, this may be a read error. The chain has TRBV2 and TRBJ1-5; 8 nucleotides match TRBD1. CDR3 length equals 16 residues. Germline lookup yields CDR1 SNHLY and CDR2 FYNNEI. The CDR3 sequence is CATSETGGEVGQPQHF. CDR3 in DNA: TGTGCCACCAGTGAAACAGGGGGTGAGGTTGGTCAGCCCCAGCATTTT.

The rearrangement uses TRBV15 and TRBJ2-2; D is unresolved. Trimming removed 0 bases from V and 0 bases from J, with 14 bases in between. Germline lookup yields CDR1 LNHNV and CDR2 YYDKDF (reference sequence). The CDR3 contains 18 residues. The CDR3 here is CATSRDLGFVTNTGELFF. The DNA for the CDR3 is TGTGCCACCAGCAGAGATCTGGGGTTCGTAACGAACACCGGGGAGCTGTTTTTT. Full variable domain (remainder filled in from reference TRBV15 and TRBJ2-2): DAMVIQNPRYQVTQFGKPVTLSCSQTLNHNVMYWYQQKSSQAPKLLFHYYDKDFNNEADTPDNFQSRRPNTSFCFLDIRSPGLGDTAMYLCATSRDLGFVTNTGELFFGEGSRLTVL.

The CDR3 reads CATSQTGGQTEAFF. Written as DNA, the CDR3 is TGTGCCACCAGCCAGACAGGGGGCCAGACTGAAGCTTTCTTT. This chain links TRBV24-1 with TRBJ1-1, with 10 bases lining up with TRBD1. Germline CDR1 reads KGHDR; CDR2 reads SFDVKD. The CDR3 loop spans 14 amino acids. V lost 7 bases, J lost 5 bases, and 6 bases stayed unmatched.

To note about this clonotype: This may be a read error, as it is one base from a much larger clone. The chain couples TRBV10-1 to TRBJ2-7; D is ambiguous. The CDR3 runs to 13 residues. Trimming removed 0 bases from V and 0 bases from J, with 3 bases in between. CDR1 is WNHNN and CDR2 is SYGVQD in the germline V gene (reference sequence). The CDR3: CASSESPSYEQYF. The CDR3 DNA reads TGCGCCAGCAGTGAGTCCCCCTCCTACGAGCAGTACTTC.

This chain connects TRBV7-9 to TRBJ1-1; D gene uncertain. Germline CDR1 is SEHNR and CDR2 is FQNEAQ (reference sequence). The V gene lost 7 bases and the J gene lost 1 base, with 10 bases spanning the gap. This CDR3 region has 13 residues. The CDR3 protein is CASIAPSNTEAFF. For the CDR3, the DNA is TGTGCCAGCATCGCACCGTCGAACACTGAAGCTTTCTTT.

The J gene is TRBJ1-5, the V gene TRBV2, with D maybe TRBD1 (5 bases). This CDR3 contains 15 residues. With 3 bases removed from V and 11 bases from J, the gap between germline ends came to 20 bases. The germline V gene has CDR1 SNHLY and CDR2 FYNNEI. The CDR3 sequence is CASSERAGTGGSQHF. DNA for the CDR3: TGTGCCAGCAGTGAGAGGGCGGGGACCGGTGGGTCCCAGCATTTT.

This clonotype was observed at least ten times. CDR3 nucleotides: TGCAGCGTTGAAGTGGGAGGGGCTGGGGCCAACGTCCTGACTTTC. This codes for CSVEVGGAGANVLTF. The chain combines TRBV29-1 with TRBJ2-6, with 7 bases lining up with TRBD2. Germline V gene lookup returns CDR1 SQVTM and CDR2 ANQGSEA. Trimming cost V 1 base and J 2 bases; bases outside gene matches: 2. The length of the CDR3 is 15 residues.